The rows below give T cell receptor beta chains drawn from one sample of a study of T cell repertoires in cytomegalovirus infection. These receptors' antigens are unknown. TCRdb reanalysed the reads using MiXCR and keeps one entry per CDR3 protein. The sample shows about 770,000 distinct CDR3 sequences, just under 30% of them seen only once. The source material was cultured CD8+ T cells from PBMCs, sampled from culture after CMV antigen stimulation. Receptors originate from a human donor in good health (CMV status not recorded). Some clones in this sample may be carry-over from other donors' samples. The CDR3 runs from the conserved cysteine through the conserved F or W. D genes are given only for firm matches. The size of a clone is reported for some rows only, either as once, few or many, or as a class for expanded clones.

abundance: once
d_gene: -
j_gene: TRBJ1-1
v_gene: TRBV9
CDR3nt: TGTGCCAGCAGCGAAGGAGGGACCACTGAAGCTTTCTTT
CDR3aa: CASSEGGTTEAFF

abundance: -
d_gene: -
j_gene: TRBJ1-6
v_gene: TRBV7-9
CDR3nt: TGTGCCAGCAGCTTAGACAGAACTAATTCACCCCTCCACTTT
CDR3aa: CASSLDRTNSPLHF

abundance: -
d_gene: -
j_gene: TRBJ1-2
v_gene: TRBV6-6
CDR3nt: TGTGCCAGCAGCGGAGGGGGGGCGAAGGGCTACACCTTC
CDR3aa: CASSGGGAKGYTF

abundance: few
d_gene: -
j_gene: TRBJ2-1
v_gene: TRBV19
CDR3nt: TGTGCCAGTAGTATGCGACAGGTCGCATCCTACAATGAGCAGTTCTTC
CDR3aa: CASSMRQVASYNEQFF

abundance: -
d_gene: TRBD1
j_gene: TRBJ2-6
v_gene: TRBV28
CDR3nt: TGTGCCACCAAAGGACAGGGCCCCAACTCCGAAACTGGGGCCAACGTCCTGACTTTC
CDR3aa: CATKGQGPNSETGANVLTF

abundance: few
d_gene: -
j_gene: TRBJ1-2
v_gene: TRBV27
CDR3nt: TGTGCCAGCAGTTCACCCAAAGGGGGTTATGGCTACACCTTC
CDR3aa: CASSSPKGGYGYTF

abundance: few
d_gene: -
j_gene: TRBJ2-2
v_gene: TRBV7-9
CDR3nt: TGTGCCAGCAGCTTAGTCTCGTTCGGCACCGGGGAGCTGTTTTTT
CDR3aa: CASSLVSFGTGELFF

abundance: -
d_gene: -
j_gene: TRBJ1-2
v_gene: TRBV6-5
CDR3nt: TGTGCCAGCAGTTATCAGGGGTCGGTGGGTGGCTACACCTTC
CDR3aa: CASSYQGSVGGYTF

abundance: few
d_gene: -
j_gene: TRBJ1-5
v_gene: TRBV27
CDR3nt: TGTGCCAGCAGTTCAATAGGGCAGCCCCAGCATTTT
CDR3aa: CASSSIGQPQHF

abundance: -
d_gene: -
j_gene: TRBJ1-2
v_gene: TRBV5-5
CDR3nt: TGTGCCAGCAGCTTGGAGCGCACAGACTTAAACGGCTACACCTTC
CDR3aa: CASSLERTDLNGYTF

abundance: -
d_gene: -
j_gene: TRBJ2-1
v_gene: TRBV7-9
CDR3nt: TGTGCCAGCAGGCATACCGGGGTTTACAATGAGCAGTTCTTC
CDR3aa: CASRHTGVYNEQFF

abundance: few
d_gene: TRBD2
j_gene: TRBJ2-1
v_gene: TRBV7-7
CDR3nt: TGTGCTAGCAGCTTAGACCCTAGAGAAGCGGGGGCCTACAATGAGCAGTTCTTC
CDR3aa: CASSLDPREAGAYNEQFF

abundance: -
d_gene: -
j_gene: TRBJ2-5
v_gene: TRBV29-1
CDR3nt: TGCAGCGTTTCGGGGGCCGAGGCCCAGTACTTC
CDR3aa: CSVSGAEAQYF